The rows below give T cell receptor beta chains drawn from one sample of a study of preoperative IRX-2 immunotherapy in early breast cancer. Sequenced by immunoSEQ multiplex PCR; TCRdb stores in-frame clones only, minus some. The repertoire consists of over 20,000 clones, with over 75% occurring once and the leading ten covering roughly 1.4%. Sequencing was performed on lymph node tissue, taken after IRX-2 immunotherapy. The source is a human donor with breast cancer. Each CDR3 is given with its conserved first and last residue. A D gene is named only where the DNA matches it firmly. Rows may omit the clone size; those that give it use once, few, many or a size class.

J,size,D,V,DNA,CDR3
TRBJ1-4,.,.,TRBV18,TGTGCCAGCTCACCAGGCAGCCCTAATGAAAAACTGTTTTTT,CASSPGSPNEKLFF
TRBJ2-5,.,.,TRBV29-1,TGCAGCGTTGAAGATCTAGTCCGGGCCCACCGCCAGGAGACCCAGTACTTC,CSVEDLVRAHRQETQYF
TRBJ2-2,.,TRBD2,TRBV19,TGTGCCAGTACCACTAGCGGGGGGAACACCGGGGAGCTGTTTTTT,CASTTSGGNTGELFF
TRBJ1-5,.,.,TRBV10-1,TGCGCCAGCAGTGAGTCCCCGGATCGGCCCCAGCATTTT,CASSESPDRPQHF
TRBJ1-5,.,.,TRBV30,TGTGCCTGGAGTTTGGCTTTAAATCAGCCCCAGCATTTT,CAWSLALNQPQHF
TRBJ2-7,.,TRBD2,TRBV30,TGTGCCTGCGTAGCGGGACTCGACGAGCAGTACTTC,CACVAGLDEQYF
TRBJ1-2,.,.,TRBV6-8,TGTGCCAGCAGTTTGTGGGCGCAGGGGAACTATGGCTACACCTTC,CASSLWAQGNYGYTF
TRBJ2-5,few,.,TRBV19,TGTGCCAGTAGTATAGATCATTCGTTGGGTGGACAGTACTTC,CASSIDHSLGGQYF
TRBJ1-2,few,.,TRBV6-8,TGTGCCAGCAGTTACGAAGGGAACTATGGCTACACCTTC,CASSYEGNYGYTF
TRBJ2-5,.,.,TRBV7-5,TGTGCCAGCAGCTTAGGACTAGCGGGGCCGGTGGAGACCCAGTACTTC,CASSLGLAGPVETQYF